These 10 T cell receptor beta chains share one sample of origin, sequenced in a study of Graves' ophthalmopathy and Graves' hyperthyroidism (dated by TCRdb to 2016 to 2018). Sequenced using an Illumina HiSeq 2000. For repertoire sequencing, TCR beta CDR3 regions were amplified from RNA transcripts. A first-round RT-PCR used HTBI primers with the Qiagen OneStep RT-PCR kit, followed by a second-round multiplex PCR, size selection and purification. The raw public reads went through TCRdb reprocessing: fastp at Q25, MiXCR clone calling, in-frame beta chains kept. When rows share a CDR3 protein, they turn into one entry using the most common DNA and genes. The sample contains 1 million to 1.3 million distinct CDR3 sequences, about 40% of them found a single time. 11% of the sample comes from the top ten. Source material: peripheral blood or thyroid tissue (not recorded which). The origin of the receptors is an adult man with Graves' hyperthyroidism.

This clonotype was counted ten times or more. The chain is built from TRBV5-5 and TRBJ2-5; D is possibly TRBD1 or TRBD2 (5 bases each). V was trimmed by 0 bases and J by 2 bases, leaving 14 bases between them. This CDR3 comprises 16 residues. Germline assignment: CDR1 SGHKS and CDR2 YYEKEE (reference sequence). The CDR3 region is CASSLATGTVQETQYF. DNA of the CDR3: TGTGCCAGCAGCTTGGCTACTGGGACCGTACAAGAGACCCAGTACTTC.

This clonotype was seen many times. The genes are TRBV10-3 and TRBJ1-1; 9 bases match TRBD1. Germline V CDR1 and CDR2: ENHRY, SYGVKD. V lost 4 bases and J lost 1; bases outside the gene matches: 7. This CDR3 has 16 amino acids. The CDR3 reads CAISARDRVGNTEAFF. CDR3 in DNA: TGTGCCATCAGTGCCAGGGACAGGGTCGGGAACACTGAAGCTTTCTTT.

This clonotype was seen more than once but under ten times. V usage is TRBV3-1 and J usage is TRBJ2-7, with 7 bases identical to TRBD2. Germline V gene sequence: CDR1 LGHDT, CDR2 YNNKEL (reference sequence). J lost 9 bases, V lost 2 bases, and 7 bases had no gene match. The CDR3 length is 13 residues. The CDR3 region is CASSQSIGGSQYF. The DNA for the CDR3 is TGTGCCAGCAGCCAATCCATCGGGGGGTCGCAGTACTTC.

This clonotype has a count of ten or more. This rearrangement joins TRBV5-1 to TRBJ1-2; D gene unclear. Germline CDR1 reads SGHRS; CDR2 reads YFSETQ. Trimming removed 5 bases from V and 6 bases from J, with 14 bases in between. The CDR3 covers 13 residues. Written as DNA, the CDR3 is TGCGCCAGCAGGCGGGAGGTGAAGGATGGCTACACCTTC. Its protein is CASRREVKDGYTF.

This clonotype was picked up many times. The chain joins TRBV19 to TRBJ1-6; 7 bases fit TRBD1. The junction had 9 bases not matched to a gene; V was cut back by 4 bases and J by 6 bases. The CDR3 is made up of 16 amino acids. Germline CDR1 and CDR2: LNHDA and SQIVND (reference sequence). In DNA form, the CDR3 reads TGTGCCAGTAGTAAAGATCCGGGACAGCTTAATTCACCCCTCCACTTT. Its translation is CASSKDPGQLNSPLHF.

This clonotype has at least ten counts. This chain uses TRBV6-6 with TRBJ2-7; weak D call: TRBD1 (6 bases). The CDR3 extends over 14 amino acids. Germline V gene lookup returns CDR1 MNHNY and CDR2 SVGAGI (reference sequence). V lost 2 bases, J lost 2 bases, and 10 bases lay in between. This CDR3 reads CASSYGPGAYEQYF. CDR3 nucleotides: TGTGCCAGCAGTTACGGTCCAGGGGCCTACGAGCAGTACTTC.

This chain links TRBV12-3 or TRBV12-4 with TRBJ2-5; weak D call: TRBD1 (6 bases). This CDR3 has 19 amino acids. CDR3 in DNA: TGTGCTAGTGGTTTGGTCCCCGGACCCCCCGGGACAAACGGAGAGACCCAGTACTTC. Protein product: CASGLVPGPPGTNGETQYF.

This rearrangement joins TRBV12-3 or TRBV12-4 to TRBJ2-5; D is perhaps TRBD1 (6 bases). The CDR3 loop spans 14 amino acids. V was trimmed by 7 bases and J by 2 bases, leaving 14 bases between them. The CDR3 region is CASTLSDSQETQYF. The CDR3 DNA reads TGTGCCAGCACCCTTTCGGACAGTCAAGAGACCCAGTACTTC.

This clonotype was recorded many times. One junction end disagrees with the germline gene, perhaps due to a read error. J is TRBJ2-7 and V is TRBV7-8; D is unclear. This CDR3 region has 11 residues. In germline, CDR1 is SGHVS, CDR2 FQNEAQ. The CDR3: CASRTSHEQYF. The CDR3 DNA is TGTGCCAGCAGAACCTCCCACGAGCAGTACTTC.

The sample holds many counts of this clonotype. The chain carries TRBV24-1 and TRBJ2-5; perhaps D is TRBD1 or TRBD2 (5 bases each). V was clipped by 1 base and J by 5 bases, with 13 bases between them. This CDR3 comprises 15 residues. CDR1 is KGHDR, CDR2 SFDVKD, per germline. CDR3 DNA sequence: TGTGCCACCAGTGATTTTGAGGGGTCGTGGGAGACCCAGTACTTC. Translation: CATSDFEGSWETQYF.